The present TCR beta chain was sequenced within a study of control samples from healthy donors and cancer patients. Data came from immunoSEQ multiplex PCR; TCRdb stores just in-frame clones and leaves some out. The repertoire holds 120,000 to 150,000 clones, with roughly nine tenths as singletons. Looked up from germline, CDR1 is WSHSY and CDR2 is SAAADI. The ends were cut back, 3 bases at V and 7 bases at J, with 15 bases in the middle. CDR3 length: 15 amino acids. This receptor was obtained from a man younger than 35 in good health. Source material: blood. The chain is built from TRBV10-2 and TRBJ1-4, with a tentative D call TRBD1 (5 bases). The CDR3 sequence: CASSDRGSGGEKLFF. CDR3 coding DNA: TGCGCCAGCAGTGATCGGGGGTCAGGAGGTGAAAAACTGTTTTTT.